These T cell receptor beta chains were read from a single sample in a study of beta chain features in type 1 diabetes. Assay: immunoSEQ multiplex PCR; the TCRdb copy retains only in-frame clones and omits some. This sample has hundreds of thousands of clones, with about 12% found just once. Sequencing input: naive CD4+ T cells from blood. Receptors originate from a woman between 18 and 29 years old with type 1 diabetes. CDR3s include the opening cysteine and the closing phenylalanine or tryptophan. A D gene is named only where the DNA matches it firmly. A row's size may be missing; if present it is once, few, many or a size class.

.	TRBJ1-6	few	TRBV2	TGTGCCAGCAGCATAGAACAGGCTTTTTCACCCCTCCACTTT	CASSIEQAFSPLHF
.	TRBJ1-2	.	TRBV6-5	TGTGCCAGCAGTTCCCACCGTGGGAGTGGCTACACCTTC	CASSSHRGSGYTF
.	TRBJ2-7	few	TRBV4-3	TGCGCCAGCAGCCAAGACAGTAACTACGAGCAGTACTTC	CASSQDSNYEQYF
.	TRBJ2-7	few	TRBV14	TGTGCCAGCAGACCAGCCGGGGGACGTGAGCAGTACTTC	CASRPAGGREQYF
.	TRBJ2-7	.	TRBV28	TGTGCCAGCACTTTGACACCGACCTACGAGCAGTACTTC	CASTLTPTYEQYF
TRBD1	TRBJ1-2	.	TRBV16	TGTGCCAGCACCCCGACAGGGACGGACTATGGCTACACCTTC	CASTPTGTDYGYTF
TRBD1	TRBJ2-5	.	TRBV4-3	TGCGCCAGCAGCCGGTCTGCCGGGACAGCGTCCGGAGAGACCCAGTACTTC	CASSRSAGTASGETQYF
.	TRBJ1-5	.	TRBV30	TGTGCCTGGAGTGTAATTGGGAGGAGACAGCCCCAGCATTTT	CAWSVIGRRQPQHF
TRBD1	TRBJ2-7	few	TRBV10-3	TGTGCCATCAGTGAGGGACAGGGAATCTCCTACGAGCAGTACTTC	CAISEGQGISYEQYF
TRBD1	TRBJ1-2	.	TRBV2	TGTGCCAGCAGTGGTACCGGGACAGCTAACTATGGCTACACCTTC	CASSGTGTANYGYTF